Listed here are 18 T cell receptor beta chains from one sample, sequenced in a study of T cells in Graves' hyperthyroidism and ophthalmopathy (dated by TCRdb to between 2018 and 2021). The method was multiplex PCR. For sequencing, an Illumina HiSeq 2000 was employed. TCR beta CDR3 regions were amplified from RNA transcripts. The TCR CDR3 was subjected to a first round of RT-PCR using the HTBI primer set and the Qiagen OneStep RT-PCR kit. TCRdb passed the public sequencing reads through fastp at Q25 and MiXCR, retaining productive beta sequences. Each CDR3 protein gets just one entry, which takes the most common genes and DNA from the rows behind it. The sample contains about 700,000 distinct CDR3 sequences, about 45% of them found a single time. The ten largest make up about 7.7% of the sample. The specimen sequenced was peripheral blood or thyroid tissue (not recorded which). The receptors were gathered from an adult man with Graves' disease, either hyperthyroidism or ophthalmopathy (not recorded which).

The rearrangement uses TRBV29-1 and TRBJ1-3, with a possible D match to TRBD1 (6 bases). Trimming removed 6 bases at V and 4 bases at J, with 10 bases between. CDR1 and CDR2 (germline): SQVTM, ANQGSEA. The CDR3 is 12 residues long. CDR3: CSVARGGNTIYF. The CDR3, as DNA: TGCAGCGTCGCGAGGGGGGGAAACACCATATATTTT.

In the case of this clonotype: This may be a read error: a much more frequent sequence differs by one nucleotide. The gene calls are TRBV7-2 and TRBJ2-5; the match to TRBD2 covers 10 bases. Losses at the gene ends were 3 bases for V and 5 bases for J; bases not matched to a gene: 6. The CDR3 loop spans 15 amino acids. From germline, CDR1 is SGHTA and CDR2 FQGNSA. DNA for the CDR3: TGTACCAGCAGCTTGTCCAGCGGGGGGGGGGAGACCCAGTACTTC. Its translation: CTSSLSSGGGETQYF.

Comment on this clonotype: The junction departs from the called germline gene at one end, perhaps through a read error. The V and J genes are TRBV5-8 and TRBJ2-7, with D tentatively TRBD1 or TRBD2 (6 bases each). This CDR3 is built from 15 residues. Germline V lookup: CDR1 SGHTS, CDR2 YDEGEE. The CDR3 nucleotides read TGTGTCAGCAGCTTGGGGGGCAGGGGCTCCTACGAGCAGTACTTC. Its protein product is CVSSLGGRGSYEQYF.

The V and J genes are TRBV7-9 and TRBJ1-1, with D uncertain. V was cut by 0 bases and J by 6 bases, with 8 bases left in between. The CDR3 spans 13 residues. The germline CDR1 and CDR2 sequences are SEHNR and FQNEAQ (reference sequence). The CDR3, as DNA: TGTGCCAGCAGCTTAGCGTACCTGCCTGAAGCTTTCTTT. This encodes CASSLAYLPEAFF. The full variable domain, its missing parts supplied by reference TRBV7-9 and TRBJ1-1, is DTGVSQNPRHKITKRGQNVTFRCDPISEHNRLYWYRQTLGQGPEFLTYFQNEAQLEKSRLLSDRFSAERPKGSFSTLEIQRTEQGDSAMYLCASSLAYLPEAFFGQGTRLTVV.

The V and J genes are TRBV20-1 and TRBJ2-5, with no clear D. V shed 6 bases and J shed 7 bases, with 12 bases lying between them. The germline V gene has CDR1 DFQATT and CDR2 SNEGSKA (reference sequence). CDR3 length: 11 amino acids. Written as DNA, the CDR3 is TGCAGTGCCCCTGCCCTAGGGACCCAGTACTTC. Translation: CSAPALGTQYF.

The CDR3 DNA reads TGTGCCAGCAGTGAAGCTGGGCAGGGGCTCGAGCAGTACTTC. It is translated as CASSEAGQGLEQYF. The chain uses TRBV6-1 and TRBJ2-7; tentative D call: TRBD1 (6 bases). CDR1 MNHNS and CDR2 SASEGT come from the germline V gene. Trimming removed 0 bases at V and 6 bases at J, with 12 bases between. The CDR3 length is 14 residues.

The chain is built from TRBV6-5 and TRBJ1-2; D is unclear. The V and J ends lost 5 bases and 4 bases respectively, with 11 bases between them. The germline V gene has CDR1 MNHEY and CDR2 SVGAGI. CDR3 length equals 13 residues. The CDR3 region is CASSERGFYGYTF. Written as DNA, the CDR3 is TGTGCCAGCAGTGAACGGGGATTCTATGGCTACACCTTC.

The CDR3 reads CASSLRPGLGYTF. In nucleotides, the CDR3 is TGTGCCAGCAGCCTCCGTCCGGGACTCGGCTACACCTTC. This chain connects TRBV2 to TRBJ1-2, with D maybe TRBD1 (5 bases). The CDR3 contains 13 residues. With 6 bases removed from V and 8 bases from J, the gap between germline ends came to 16 bases. Germline V lookup: CDR1 SNHLY, CDR2 FYNNEI.

The CDR3 protein is CASSDSTGANSPLHF. In DNA, the CDR3 is TGTGCCAGCAGTGACTCGACGGGGGCCAATTCACCCCTCCACTTT. The chain uses TRBV12-3 or TRBV12-4 and TRBJ1-6; possible D gene TRBD1, 6 bases. The CDR3 spans 15 residues. V was shortened by 5 bases and J by 7 bases, with 15 bases between the two germline ends.

The rearrangement links TRBV24-1 to TRBJ1-2; D gene unclear. CDR3 length: 14 amino acids. CDR1 and CDR2 from the germline V gene are KGHDR and SFDVKD. Trimming cost V 3 bases and J 1 base, with 8 bases left between them. The DNA for the CDR3 is TGTGCCACCAGTGATGCCTCGCGTAACTATGGCTACACCTTC. Its translation is CATSDASRNYGYTF.

This clonotype has ten or more counts. The rearrangement joins TRBV10-3 to TRBJ1-4; tentatively, D is TRBD1 (5 bases). The germline gives CDR1 ENHRY, CDR2 SYGVKD. The CDR3 loop spans 15 amino acids. V gave up 3 bases and J gave up 7 bases, with 15 bases separating them. The CDR3 loop reads CAISEGDQGGEKLFF. The CDR3 nucleotides are TGTGCCATCAGTGAAGGGGACCAGGGAGGTGAAAAACTGTTTTTT.

The gene calls are TRBV7-3 and TRBJ2-1; 11 bases line up with TRBD2. The CDR3 consists of 16 residues. The germline V gene has CDR1 SGHTA and CDR2 FQGTGA. Germline trimming cut 1 base from V and 4 bases from J; bases unmatched to any gene: 3. The CDR3 region has the DNA TGTGCCAGCAGCTTAAGGCTAGCGGGGGGATACAATGAGCAGTTCTTC. Translated: CASSLRLAGGYNEQFF. The full variable domain, its missing parts supplied by reference TRBV7-3 and TRBJ2-1, is GAGVSQTPSNKVTEKGKYVELRCDPISGHTALYWYRQSLGQGPEFLIYFQGTGAADDSGLPNDRFFAVRPEGSVSTLKIQRTERGDSAVYLCASSLRLAGGYNEQFFGPGTRLTVL.

The chain recombines TRBV19 with TRBJ1-3; a possible D gene is TRBD1 (6 bases). The CDR3 sequence is 16 residues long. Trimming removed 6 bases from V and 0 bases from J, with 15 bases in between. CDR1 LNHDA and CDR2 SQIVND come from the germline V gene (reference sequence). CDR3 bases: TGTGCCAGTAGCCACAGGGTGAGCCTCTCTGGAAACACCATATATTTT. Its protein product is CASSHRVSLSGNTIYF.

The table lists this clonotype with many counts. This sequence joins TRBV20-1 and TRBJ1-4; D not certain. Looked up from germline, CDR1 is DFQATT and CDR2 is SNEGSKA (reference sequence). V lost 5 bases and J lost 0, with 10 bases in between. The length of the CDR3 is 14 residues. The CDR3, as DNA: TGCAGTGCTCCAAAAGATGCAACTAATGAAAAACTGTTTTTT. Its translation is CSAPKDATNEKLFF.

The chain carries TRBV5-1 and TRBJ1-4; unclear D gene. CDR1 and CDR2 from the germline V gene are SGHRS and YFSETQ. Trimming cost V 2 bases and J 8 bases, with 13 bases left between them. This CDR3 spans 14 amino acids. CDR3 loop: CASSFRGEDEKLFF. The CDR3 DNA is TGCGCCAGCAGCTTCCGCGGGGAAGACGAAAAACTGTTTTTT.

A note on this clonotype: With a much larger clone just one base away, this may be a read error. The V call is TRBV12-3 or TRBV12-4, the J call TRBJ2-6, with TRBD1 identical over 10 bases. This CDR3 has 17 residues. DNA of the CDR3: TGTGCCAGCAGTCCCGGGACAGGGGACGCTGGGGCCACCGTCCTGACTTTC. It codes for CASSPGTGDAGATVLTF.

The V call is TRBV29-1, the J call TRBJ2-7, with D maybe TRBD2 (6 bases). CDR1 is SQVTM and CDR2 is ANQGSEA in the germline V gene. The V end lost 5 bases, the J end lost 0 bases, and 14 bases lay between the germline ends. The CDR3 totals 14 residues. CDR3 protein: CSVKGLTSSYEQYF. CDR3 DNA: TGCAGCGTTAAGGGACTGACGAGCTCCTACGAGCAGTACTTC.

This clonotype was observed many times. This chain links TRBV20-1 with TRBJ1-1; the D gene is possibly TRBD1 (6 bases). CDR3 length: 15 residues. Trimming cost V 6 bases and J 1 base, with 18 bases left between them. CDR1 is DFQATT and CDR2 is SNEGSKA in the germline V gene (reference sequence). The CDR3 nucleotides read TGCAGTGCGCAAAAACAGGGAGATACGAACACTGAAGCTTTCTTT. Translation gives CSAQKQGDTNTEAFF.